The rows below give T cell receptor beta chains drawn from one sample of a study of post-analysis software for immune sequencing data. TCRdb passed the PCR reads through MiXCR, listing each CDR3 protein once. The data hold approximately 400,000 distinct CDR3 sequences, with around 33% observed a single time. Sequenced material: blood. The receptors were sampled from a girl aged 10-17 years with multiple sclerosis. Each CDR3 is given with its conserved first and last residue. Each record gives: J gene, clone size, V gene, D gene, CDR3 protein, CDR3 DNA. The D gene is left open where the match is weak. Clone size is given for some rows only: seen once, a few or many times, or a class if the clone is expanded.

TRBJ2-7,many,TRBV12-3/TRBV12-4,.,CASSLEGRGSPYEQYF,TGTGCCAGCAGTTTAGAGGGGCGGGGCTCGCCCTACGAGCAGTACTTC
TRBJ2-1,few,TRBV24-1,.,CATSEPKDQKRNGEQFF,TGTGCCACCAGTGAACCCAAGGACCAAAAGAGGAATGGTGAGCAGTTCTTC
TRBJ1-5,few,TRBV27,.,CASRPPGVGNQPQHF,TGTGCCAGCAGACCTCCAGGGGTAGGCAATCAGCCCCAGCATTTT
TRBJ2-3,.,TRBV4-1,TRBD2,CASARSGGTDTQYF,TGCGCCAGCGCACGGAGCGGGGGCACAGATACGCAGTATTTT
TRBJ2-7,few,TRBV11-1,.,CASSPGVFYEQYF,TGTGCCAGCAGCCCGGGGGTCTTCTACGAGCAGTACTTC
TRBJ2-1,few,TRBV11-2,.,CASSFGVSKGDNEQFF,TGTGCCAGCAGCTTTGGCGTCTCCAAAGGGGACAATGAGCAGTTCTTC
TRBJ2-7,.,TRBV7-2,.,CASSVQPQITYEQYF,TGTGCCAGCAGCGTACAGCCTCAGATTACCTACGAGCAGTACTTC
TRBJ1-2,few,TRBV5-5,TRBD1,CASSPNGQAGYGYTF,TGTGCCAGCAGCCCGAACGGACAGGCCGGCTATGGCTACACCTTC
TRBJ2-5,few,TRBV20-1,TRBD1,CSAPGQGDQETQYF,TGCAGTGCTCCGGGACAGGGGGACCAAGAGACCCAGTACTTC
TRBJ2-7,.,TRBV2,.,CASSAQPSPNYEQYF,TGTGCCAGCAGTGCTCAGCCTAGCCCCAACTACGAGCAGTACTTC
TRBJ2-7,.,TRBV6-1,.,CASSEGGHEQYF,TGTGCCAGCAGTGAAGGCGGACACGAGCAGTACTTC
TRBJ1-2,.,TRBV3-1,.,CASSQGVLGHTF,TGTGCCAGCAGCCAAGGGGTTCTCGGCCACACCTTC
TRBJ2-2,.,TRBV4-2,.,CASNPTNPRVGDGELFF,TGTGCCAGCAACCCTACTAATCCCAGGGTAGGGGACGGGGAGCTGTTTTTT
TRBJ2-7,.,TRBV12-3/TRBV12-4,.,CASSQTGTLYEQYF,TGTGCCAGCAGCCAGACTGGCACACTCTACGAGCAGTACTTC
TRBJ2-5,few,TRBV4-3,.,CASSRFLTRKEETQYF,TGCGCCAGCAGCCGGTTCTTAACCAGGAAGGAAGAGACCCAGTACTTC
TRBJ1-2,.,TRBV7-2,TRBD1,CASRGTGANYGYTF,TGTGCCAGCAGGGGAACAGGGGCTAACTATGGCTACACCTTC
TRBJ2-1,.,TRBV12-3/TRBV12-4,.,CASSSYRDIHEQFF,TGTGCCAGCAGTTCCTACCGGGACATCCATGAGCAGTTCTTC
TRBJ2-4,few,TRBV29-1,.,CSVEDVSRGKNIQYF,TGCAGCGTTGAAGATGTTTCCCGAGGCAAAAACATTCAGTACTTC
TRBJ2-5,.,TRBV7-9,.,CASSSTTTSETQYF,TGTGCCAGCAGCTCCACGACTACCTCGGAGACCCAGTACTTC
TRBJ1-2,.,TRBV3-1,.,CASSQDRGPGYTF,TGTGCCAGCAGCCAAGATCGAGGGCCCGGCTACACCTTC
TRBJ1-2,.,TRBV28,.,CASSPGRTNYGYTF,TGTGCCAGCAGCCCCGGACGGACCAACTATGGCTACACCTTC
TRBJ2-7,.,TRBV7-6,.,CASSLVPPAYEQYF,TGTGCCAGCAGCTTAGTGCCCCCCGCCTACGAGCAGTACTTC
TRBJ1-1,few,TRBV20-1,TRBD1,CSARTGGNTEAFF,TGCAGTGCTAGGACAGGGGGCAACACTGAAGCTTTCTTT
TRBJ1-2,.,TRBV4-1,.,CASSQNKIRTSQGGYTF,TGCGCCAGCAGCCAAAATAAGATCAGGACTTCTCAGGGAGGCTACACCTTC
TRBJ1-4,.,TRBV7-2,.,CASSSSSGEKLFF,TGTGCCAGCAGCTCAAGTTCGGGGGAAAAACTGTTTTTT
TRBJ2-7,.,TRBV4-2,.,CASSQGSSSEAYEQYF,TGTGCCAGCAGCCAAGGTTCGAGTAGCGAAGCCTACGAGCAGTACTTC
TRBJ2-3,.,TRBV30,.,CAYGGRRLVTDTQYF,TGTGCCTACGGTGGGCGCCGACTTGTCACAGATACGCAGTATTTT
TRBJ1-2,.,TRBV7-9,.,CASSAELGIGGYTF,TGTGCCAGCAGCGCAGAATTGGGGATCGGTGGCTACACCTTC
TRBJ2-5,few,TRBV10-3,TRBD2,CAISGTSGDQETQYF,TGTGCCATCAGTGGGACTAGCGGGGACCAAGAGACCCAGTACTTC
TRBJ2-1,few,TRBV3-1,TRBD2,CASSLQPGLARNEQFF,TGTGCCAGCAGCCTTCAACCGGGACTAGCAAGAAATGAGCAGTTCTTC
TRBJ1-2,.,TRBV20-1,.,CSARGQGYGYTF,TGCAGTGCTAGAGGCCAGGGCTATGGCTACACCTTC
TRBJ2-1,.,TRBV9,.,CASTTSGDNEQFF,TGTGCCAGCACCACCTCGGGGGACAATGAGCAGTTCTTC
TRBJ1-4,.,TRBV6-6,TRBD1,CASSSQGAREKLFF,TGTGCCAGCAGTTCACAGGGGGCTAGGGAAAAACTGTTTTTT
TRBJ1-5,.,TRBV7-8,.,CASRLGWNLNQPQHF,TGTGCCAGCAGACTCGGATGGAACCTCAATCAGCCCCAGCATTTT
TRBJ2-6,.,TRBV11-3,TRBD1,CASSKGRGGANVLTF,TGTGCCAGCAGCAAAGGCAGGGGGGGGGCCAACGTCCTGACTTTC
TRBJ2-5,.,TRBV25-1,TRBD2,CASSGLLAGDETQYF,TGTGCCAGCAGTGGCCTTCTAGCGGGGGATGAGACCCAGTACTTC
TRBJ1-1,.,TRBV5-1,.,CASWGGRLNTEAFF,TGCGCCAGCTGGGGAGGGAGGCTGAACACTGAAGCTTTCTTT
TRBJ2-3,.,TRBV3-1,.,CDSSQVPGGTDTQYF,TGTGACAGCAGCCAAGTCCCCGGGGGAACAGATACGCAGTATTTT
TRBJ1-2,.,TRBV5-1,TRBD1,CASSFLDRGYGYTF,TGCGCCAGCAGCTTTCTGGACAGGGGCTATGGCTACACCTTC
TRBJ1-2,.,TRBV7-2,.,CASSLHRAHNYGYTF,TGTGCCAGCAGCCTCCACAGGGCTCATAACTATGGCTACACCTTC
TRBJ2-3,.,TRBV11-2,TRBD2,CASSTRSGLAGGGDTQYF,TGTGCCAGCAGCACACGCTCGGGACTAGCGGGGGGAGGAGATACGCAGTATTTT
TRBJ2-3,.,TRBV6-1,.,CASSTKPNTDTQYF,TGTGCCAGCAGTACTAAGCCCAACACAGATACGCAGTATTTT
TRBJ2-5,.,TRBV3-1,.,CASSRWDTHNEQYF,TGTGCCAGCAGCCGGTGGGACACCCACAATGAGCAGTACTTC
TRBJ2-6,.,TRBV7-9,.,CASSLGVTGANVLTF,TGTGCCAGCAGCTTGGGGGTAACTGGGGCCAACGTCCTGACTTTC
TRBJ2-3,few,TRBV5-1,.,CASGTGVGDTQYF,TGCGCCAGCGGGACGGGGGTTGGAGATACGCAGTATTTT
TRBJ2-7,.,TRBV15,.,CATSRDSLLSYEQYF,TGTGCCACCAGCAGAGACAGTTTACTTTCCTACGAGCAGTACTTC
TRBJ2-1,.,TRBV10-3,.,CVISEYEENEQFF,TGTGTCATCAGTGAGTATGAAGAGAATGAGCAGTTCTTC
TRBJ2-1,.,TRBV5-6,TRBD2,CASSLVSGGLSSYNEQFF,TGTGCCAGCAGCTTGGTTAGCGGGGGATTAAGCTCCTACAATGAGCAGTTCTTC
TRBJ2-6,.,TRBV12-3/TRBV12-4,.,CASSAGTSVSGANVLTF,TGTGCCAGCAGTGCGGGGACATCAGTATCTGGGGCCAACGTCCTGACTTTC
TRBJ2-3,few,TRBV29-1,.,CSVELQGGNTQYF,TGCAGCGTTGAACTACAGGGTGGGAATACGCAGTATTTT
TRBJ2-1,.,TRBV13,TRBD2,CASSLRRGGLYNEQFF,TGTGCCAGCAGCTTACGGCGGGGGGGCCTCTACAATGAGCAGTTCTTC
TRBJ2-7,.,TRBV19,.,CASSRDKFSYEQYF,TGTGCCAGTAGTCGGGACAAATTCTCCTACGAGCAGTACTTC
TRBJ2-3,few,TRBV7-2,TRBD1,CASSLQWDRGIGDTQYF,TGTGCCAGCAGCTTACAGTGGGACAGGGGGATTGGAGATACGCAGTATTTT
TRBJ1-2,.,TRBV3-1,TRBD1,CASYNRQGVRNYGYTF,TGTGCCAGCTACAACCGACAGGGTGTAAGGAACTATGGCTACACCTTC
TRBJ2-1,.,TRBV7-2,.,CASSSRGREQFF,TGTGCCAGCAGCTCAAGGGGGAGAGAGCAGTTCTTC